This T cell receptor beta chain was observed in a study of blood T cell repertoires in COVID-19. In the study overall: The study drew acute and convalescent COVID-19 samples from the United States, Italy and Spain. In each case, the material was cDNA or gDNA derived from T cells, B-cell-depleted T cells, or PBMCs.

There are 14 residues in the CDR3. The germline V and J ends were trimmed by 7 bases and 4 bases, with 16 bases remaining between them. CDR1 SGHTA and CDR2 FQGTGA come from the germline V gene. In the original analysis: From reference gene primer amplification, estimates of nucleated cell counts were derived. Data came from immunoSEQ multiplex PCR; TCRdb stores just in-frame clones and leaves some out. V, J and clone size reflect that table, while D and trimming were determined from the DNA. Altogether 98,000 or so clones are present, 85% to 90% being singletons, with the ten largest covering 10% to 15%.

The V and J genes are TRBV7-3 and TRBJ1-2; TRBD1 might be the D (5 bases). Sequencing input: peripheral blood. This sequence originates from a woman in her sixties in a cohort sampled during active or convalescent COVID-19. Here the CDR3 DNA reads TGTGCCAGCACTTCGGAACAGGTCGCCTATGGCTACACCTTC. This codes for CASTSEQVAYGYTF.